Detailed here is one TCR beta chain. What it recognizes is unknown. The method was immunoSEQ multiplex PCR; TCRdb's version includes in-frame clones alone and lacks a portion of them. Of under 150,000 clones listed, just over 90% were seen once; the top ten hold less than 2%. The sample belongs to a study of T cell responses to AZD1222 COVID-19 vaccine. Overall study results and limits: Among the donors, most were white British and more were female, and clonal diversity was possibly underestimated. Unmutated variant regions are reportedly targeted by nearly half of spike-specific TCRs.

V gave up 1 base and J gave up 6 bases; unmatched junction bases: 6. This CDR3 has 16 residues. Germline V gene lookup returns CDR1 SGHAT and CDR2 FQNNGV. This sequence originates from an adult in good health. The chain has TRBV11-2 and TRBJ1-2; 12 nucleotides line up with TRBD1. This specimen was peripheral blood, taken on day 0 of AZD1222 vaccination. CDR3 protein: CASSLGGQGAGDGYTF. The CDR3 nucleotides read TGTGCCAGCAGCTTAGGGGGACAGGGGGCGGGTGATGGCTACACCTTC. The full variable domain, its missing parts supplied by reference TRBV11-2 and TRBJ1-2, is EAGVAQSPRYKIIEKRQSVAFWCNPISGHATLYWYQQILGQGPKLLIQFQNNGVVDDSQLPKDRFSAERLKGVDSTLKIQPAKLEDSAVYLCASSLGGQGAGDGYTFGSGTRLTVV.